These 20 T cell receptor beta chains originate from one sample sequenced in a study of shared clonotypes between healthy human individuals. The repertoire was sequenced with immunoSEQ multiplex PCR; TCRdb's copy has only in-frame clones and lacks some. The data hold 2 million to 2.5 million clones, with almost 96% observed a single time. The sequenced sample consisted of naive CD4+ T cells sorted from blood. Subset indicated: CD45RA+ positively selected. The receptors come from a man between 18 and 35 years old in good health.

This sequence joins TRBV29-1 and TRBJ1-2; D is perhaps TRBD1 (5 bases). This CDR3 is built from 14 residues. The germline gives CDR1 SQVTM, CDR2 ANQGSEA. Trimming took 5 bases from V and 4 from J, leaving 17 bases between them. The chain's CDR3 is CSVNQDLRGYGYTF. CDR3 DNA sequence: TGCAGCGTTAACCAGGACCTAAGGGGCTATGGCTACACCTTC.

The chain joins TRBV10-3 to TRBJ1-2; TRBD1 matches 8 bases. Germline V gene data show CDR1 as ENHRY and CDR2 as SYGVKD. This CDR3 has 18 residues. V was clipped by 2 bases and J by 8 bases; unmatched bases: 19. DNA of the CDR3: TGTGCCATCAGTGAGAGGCCACTCCCAGGGGGCGATAGCCGCGGCTACACCTTC. This encodes CAISERPLPGGDSRGYTF.

V is TRBV7-2 and J is TRBJ2-6; D uncertain. This CDR3 region has 14 residues. Looked up from germline, CDR1 is SGHTA and CDR2 is FQGNSA. V gave up 5 bases and J gave up 8 bases, with 13 bases separating them. Here the CDR3 reads CASSHLSETNVLTF. CDR3 coding DNA: TGTGCCAGCAGCCACTTGTCTGAAACCAACGTCCTGACTTTC.

On this clone itself: Other DNA sequences in the sample encode the same CDR3. This rearrangement joins TRBV19 to TRBJ1-5; D is perhaps TRBD1 (6 bases). The CDR3 runs 14 residues. Germline V CDR1 and CDR2: LNHDA, SQIVND (reference sequence). With 0 bases removed from V and 4 bases from J, the gap between germline ends came to 7 bases. This CDR3 reads CASSIEGGNQPQHF. CDR3 nucleotides: TGTGCCAGTAGTATAGAAGGGGGTAATCAGCCCCAGCATTTT.

The rearrangement uses TRBV18 and TRBJ2-3; 7 bases agree with TRBD1. The trim removed 2 bases at V and 6 bases at J, leaving 5 bases unmatched. The CDR3 extends over 14 amino acids. The germline V gene has CDR1 KGHSH and CDR2 LQKENI. Written as DNA, the CDR3 is TGTGCCAGCTCACCAGGACAGGCTCGGGATACGCAGTATTTT. Amino acid sequence: CASSPGQARDTQYF.

The chain carries TRBV5-4 and TRBJ1-1, with D tentatively TRBD1 (5 bases). Trimming removed 6 bases from V and 3 bases from J, with 15 bases in between. The CDR3 totals 14 residues. From germline, CDR1 is SGHNT and CDR2 YYREEE (reference sequence). For the CDR3, the DNA is TGTGCCAGCACCCCAAAGGGGCCTTACACTGAAGCTTTCTTT. It translates to CASTPKGPYTEAFF. Complete variable domain (other parts from reference TRBV5-4 and TRBJ1-1): ETGVTQSPTHLIKTRGQQVTLRCSSQSGHNTVSWYQQALGQGPQFIFQYYREEENGRGNFPPRFSGLQFPNYSSELNVNALELDDSALYLCASTPKGPYTEAFFGQGTRLTVV.

This chain joins TRBV27 and TRBJ2-2, with D tentatively TRBD2 (6 bases). CDR3 size: 16 residues. Trimming removed 3 bases from V and 0 bases from J, with 11 bases in between. Germline assignment: CDR1 MNHEY and CDR2 SMNVEV (reference sequence). CDR3 sequence reads: CASSLERLANTGELFF. As DNA, the CDR3 is TGTGCCAGCAGTTTGGAGAGACTAGCGAACACCGGGGAGCTGTTTTTT.

The genes are TRBV5-1 and TRBJ2-3; maybe TRBD1 (5 bases). Germline-derived CDR1 and CDR2 are SGHRS and YFSETQ. Trimming took off 5 bases at V and 3 bases at J, with 10 bases between the two ends. The CDR3 has 13 amino acids. The CDR3, as DNA: TGCGCCAGCAGATATTCAGGGACAGATACGCAGTATTTT. Protein: CASRYSGTDTQYF.

Concerning this clone itself: The sample contains more than one DNA sequence encoding this CDR3. V usage is TRBV5-1 and J usage is TRBJ2-5; D is unclear. Trimming shortened V by 4 bases and J by 2 bases, and 6 bases separated the two germline ends. CDR3 length: 12 amino acids. In germline, CDR1 is SGHRS, CDR2 YFSETQ. CDR3 DNA: TGCGCCAGCAGCCCCCAGCAAGAGACCCAGTACTTC. As protein: CASSPQQETQYF.

The V gene is TRBV27, the J gene TRBJ2-7, with no clear D. Germline-derived CDR1 and CDR2 are MNHEY and SMNVEV (reference sequence). The V gene lost 3 bases and the J gene lost 2 bases, with 8 bases spanning the gap. This CDR3 contains 13 residues. As DNA, the CDR3 is TGTGCCAGCAGTTTCGGGTCACCCTACGAGCAGTACTTC. Translated, it gives CASSFGSPYEQYF.

This chain links TRBV10-1 with TRBJ2-1, with no clear D. V was trimmed by 8 bases and J by 5 bases, leaving 13 bases between them. Germline lookup yields CDR1 WNHNN and CDR2 SYGVQD (reference sequence). The CDR3 runs to 13 residues. CDR3 loop: CASSSRLDNEQFF. The CDR3 region has the DNA TGCGCCAGCTCGAGCCGTCTGGACAATGAGCAGTTCTTC.

V usage is TRBV2 and J usage is TRBJ1-6; D gene uncertain. The V gene lost 4 bases and the J gene lost 7 bases, with 11 bases spanning the gap. CDR1 is SNHLY and CDR2 is FYNNEI in the germline V gene. The CDR3 has 14 amino acids. CDR3 protein: CASSARGPNSPLHF. CDR3 coding DNA: TGTGCCAGCAGTGCGCGCGGGCCCAATTCACCCCTCCACTTT.

This chain connects TRBV6-1 to TRBJ1-5; D might be TRBD1 (6 bases). Trimming left V 5 bases short and J 7 bases short, with 15 bases between. The CDR3 has 14 amino acids. The germline gives CDR1 MNHNS, CDR2 SASEGT. CDR3 DNA: TGTGCCAGCAGTTCGGGGGCGGGGAACCAGCCCCAGCATTTT. The encoded protein is CASSSGAGNQPQHF.

The rearrangement joins TRBV10-1 to TRBJ2-5; 8 positions agree with TRBD1. The CDR3 consists of 14 residues. Germline assignment: CDR1 WNHNN and CDR2 SYGVQD (reference sequence). J was trimmed by 3 bases and V by 9 bases; bases with no gene match: 9. The CDR3 loop reads CARPHPGQEETQYF. The CDR3 nucleotides are TGCGCCAGGCCGCACCCGGGACAGGAAGAGACCCAGTACTTC.

The gene calls are TRBV19 and TRBJ1-4, with D unresolved. Germline values: CDR1 LNHDA, CDR2 SQIVND (reference sequence). The V end lost 3 bases, the J end lost 4 bases, and 9 bases lay between the germline ends. CDR3 size: 14 residues. The CDR3, as DNA: TGTGCCAGTAGTATCGGCCGGGTTAATGAAAAACTGTTTTTT. Its translation is CASSIGRVNEKLFF.

The chain joins TRBV5-1 to TRBJ2-7; 9 bases agree with TRBD2. The V segment lost 1 base and the J segment 2 bases; nucleotides outside the gene matches: 1. Germline lookup yields CDR1 SGHRS and CDR2 YFSETQ. CDR3 size: 14 residues. The CDR3 sequence is CASSLLAGPYEQYF. CDR3 coding DNA: TGCGCCAGCAGCTTGCTAGCGGGACCCTACGAGCAGTACTTC.

V usage is TRBV7-8 and J usage is TRBJ1-1; D is perhaps TRBD1 (5 bases). The CDR3 spans 14 residues. The germline V and J ends were trimmed by 3 bases and 7 bases, with 15 bases remaining between them. CDR1 is SGHVS, CDR2 FQNEAQ, per germline. This chain's CDR3 is CASSFAQGRSEAFF. In DNA form, the CDR3 reads TGTGCCAGCAGCTTCGCCCAGGGTCGCAGTGAAGCTTTCTTT.

A single count supports this clone. This chain connects TRBV18 to TRBJ1-1; the match to TRBD1 covers 7 bases. CDR1 is KGHSH and CDR2 is LQKENI in the germline V gene. J gave up 0 bases and V 3 bases, and 7 bases lay outside the gene matches. The CDR3 is 16 residues long. CDR3: CASSPPGQRLNTEAFF. The CDR3, as DNA: TGTGCCAGCTCACCTCCGGGACAGAGACTGAACACTGAAGCTTTCTTT.

Points on this clone: Other DNA sequences of this sample code for an identical CDR3. The V call is TRBV5-1, the J call TRBJ2-3, with D possibly TRBD2 on 5 matching bases. V lost 4 bases and J lost 1, with 10 bases in between. This CDR3 is 14 amino acids long. CDR1 and CDR2 (germline): SGHRS, YFSETQ. CDR3 sequence reads: CASSDPGGTDTQYF. The CDR3 DNA reads as TGCGCCAGCAGCGACCCCGGGGGCACAGATACGCAGTATTTT.

The genes are TRBV19 and TRBJ1-4; TRBD1 is a possible D gene (6 bases). The V gene's germline CDR1 is LNHDA and CDR2 SQIVND (reference sequence). V was shortened by 8 bases and J by 8 bases, with 15 bases between the two germline ends. There are 13 residues in the CDR3. CDR3 protein: CASSRGDKEKLFF. For the CDR3, the DNA is TGTGCCAGTTCGCGAGGGGACAAAGAAAAACTGTTTTTT.